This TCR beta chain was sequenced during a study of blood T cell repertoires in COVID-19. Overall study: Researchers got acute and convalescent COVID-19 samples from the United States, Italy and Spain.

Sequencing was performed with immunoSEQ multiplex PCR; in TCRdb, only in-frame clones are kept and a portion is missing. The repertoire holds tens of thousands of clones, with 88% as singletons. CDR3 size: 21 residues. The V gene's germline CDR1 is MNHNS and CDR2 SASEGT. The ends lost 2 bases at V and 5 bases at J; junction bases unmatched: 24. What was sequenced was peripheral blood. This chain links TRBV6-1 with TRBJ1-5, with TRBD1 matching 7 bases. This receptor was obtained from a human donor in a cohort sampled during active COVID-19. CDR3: CASSEWGVGRRQGGIDQPQHF. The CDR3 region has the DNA TGTGCCAGCAGTGAATGGGGCGTTGGAAGAAGACAGGGAGGCATCGATCAGCCCCAGCATTTT.